This is a list of T cell receptor beta chains from one sample in a study of blood T cell repertoires in COVID-19. The method was immunoSEQ multiplex PCR; TCRdb's version includes in-frame clones alone and lacks a portion of them. The profile covers about 40,000 clones, with just under 85% appearing a single time and around 2.5% taken by the ten largest. Sequences were obtained from peripheral blood. Receptor source: a woman aged 55-75 years with acute or convalescent COVID-19. The CDR3 runs from the conserved cysteine through the conserved F or W. The order of the fields is clone size, V gene, D gene, J gene, CDR3 protein, CDR3 DNA. The D gene is left open where the match is weak. Size is stated for part of the rows, as once, few or many counts, or as a class when the clone is expanded.

abundance: few
v_gene: TRBV3-1/TRBV3-2
d_gene: NA
j_gene: TRBJ2-5
CDR3aa: CASRDRQETQYF
CDR3nt: TGTGCCAGCAGAGATAGACAAGAGACCCAGTACTTC

abundance: once
v_gene: TRBV7-2
d_gene: NA
j_gene: TRBJ2-7
CDR3aa: CASSLATRLENEQYF
CDR3nt: TGTGCCAGCAGCTTAGCCACTAGATTGGAAAACGAGCAGTACTTC

abundance: NA
v_gene: TRBV7-6
d_gene: NA
j_gene: TRBJ2-7
CDR3aa: CASSPHADGAYEQYF
CDR3nt: TGTGCCAGCAGCCCTCACGCGGATGGGGCTTACGAGCAGTACTTC

abundance: NA
v_gene: TRBV9
d_gene: NA
j_gene: TRBJ1-1
CDR3aa: CASSAHGGLNTEAFF
CDR3nt: TGTGCCAGCAGCGCACATGGGGGGTTGAACACTGAAGCTTTCTTT

abundance: NA
v_gene: TRBV5-4
d_gene: NA
j_gene: TRBJ2-7
CDR3aa: CASARTPSYEQYF
CDR3nt: TGTGCCAGCGCTAGGACTCCCTCCTACGAGCAGTACTTC

abundance: few
v_gene: TRBV5-1
d_gene: TRBD2
j_gene: TRBJ2-3
CDR3aa: CASSLGGREDTQYF
CDR3nt: TGCGCCAGCAGCTTGGGCGGGAGGGAAGATACGCAGTATTTT

abundance: few
v_gene: TRBV11-2
d_gene: NA
j_gene: TRBJ1-1
CDR3aa: CASSLDRGGRAFF
CDR3nt: TGTGCCAGCAGCTTAGATAGGGGGGGCCGAGCTTTCTTT

abundance: few
v_gene: TRBV19
d_gene: NA
j_gene: TRBJ1-1
CDR3aa: CASAVAMNTEAFF
CDR3nt: TGTGCCTCCGCGGTAGCGATGAACACTGAAGCTTTCTTT

abundance: NA
v_gene: TRBV5-1
d_gene: NA
j_gene: TRBJ2-5
CDR3aa: CASSPNPQQEQETQYF
CDR3nt: TGCGCCAGCAGCCCTAACCCCCAACAGGAACAAGAGACCCAGTACTTC

abundance: NA
v_gene: TRBV11-2
d_gene: NA
j_gene: TRBJ2-7
CDR3aa: CASSRGQAYEQYF
CDR3nt: TGTGCCAGCAGCCGGGGACAAGCCTACGAGCAGTACTTC

abundance: NA
v_gene: TRBV2
d_gene: NA
j_gene: TRBJ2-7
CDR3aa: CASRSDYYEQYF
CDR3nt: TGTGCCAGCAGGAGCGACTACTACGAGCAGTACTTC

abundance: NA
v_gene: TRBV6-5
d_gene: NA
j_gene: TRBJ1-5
CDR3aa: CASRIDRTSNQPQHF
CDR3nt: TGTGCCAGCAGAATCGACAGGACCTCTAATCAGCCCCAGCATTTT

abundance: NA
v_gene: TRBV9
d_gene: NA
j_gene: TRBJ2-7
CDR3aa: CASSVDSGLTYEQYF
CDR3nt: TGTGCCAGCAGCGTAGATTCAGGACTCACCTACGAGCAGTACTTC

abundance: NA
v_gene: TRBV28
d_gene: TRBD1
j_gene: TRBJ1-5
CDR3aa: CASSFVQGRNQPQHF
CDR3nt: TGTGCCAGCAGTTTCGTACAGGGGAGAAATCAGCCCCAGCATTTT

abundance: NA
v_gene: TRBV5-6
d_gene: TRBD1
j_gene: TRBJ1-5
CDR3aa: CASSLWGTDSNQPQHF
CDR3nt: TGTGCCAGCAGCTTGTGGGGGACAGATAGCAATCAGCCCCAGCATTTT

abundance: NA
v_gene: TRBV7-8
d_gene: NA
j_gene: TRBJ2-7
CDR3aa: CASSLGSGTYEQYF
CDR3nt: TGTGCCAGCAGCTTAGGTAGCGGCACCTACGAGCAGTACTTC

abundance: NA
v_gene: TRBV7-9
d_gene: NA
j_gene: TRBJ1-6
CDR3aa: CASSFGKGDNSPLHF
CDR3nt: TGTGCCAGCAGCTTTGGTAAGGGAGATAATTCACCCCTCCACTTT

abundance: NA
v_gene: TRBV19
d_gene: NA
j_gene: TRBJ1-5
CDR3aa: CASSQGNQPQHF
CDR3nt: TGTGCCAGTAGTCAGGGTAATCAGCCCCAGCATTTT

abundance: medium-sized
v_gene: TRBV6-1
d_gene: TRBD2
j_gene: TRBJ2-1
CDR3aa: CASSEEGTSGSLRNEQFF
CDR3nt: TGTGCCAGCAGTGAAGAGGGGACTAGCGGGAGCCTACGGAATGAGCAGTTCTTC

abundance: NA
v_gene: TRBV4-1
d_gene: TRBD1
j_gene: TRBJ1-1
CDR3aa: CASSQDSKVQGAGGAFF
CDR3nt: TGCGCCAGCAGCCAAGATTCGAAAGTCCAGGGGGCGGGTGGGGCTTTCTTT

abundance: NA
v_gene: TRBV3-1/TRBV3-2
d_gene: NA
j_gene: TRBJ1-2
CDR3aa: CASSQGALRQGGKHGYTF
CDR3nt: TGTGCCAGCAGCCAAGGAGCGTTGAGGCAGGGAGGAAAGCATGGCTACACCTTC

abundance: NA
v_gene: TRBV7-8
d_gene: NA
j_gene: TRBJ1-3
CDR3aa: CASSLEGTNSGNTIYF
CDR3nt: TGTGCCAGCAGCTTAGAAGGGACAAACTCTGGAAACACCATATATTTT

abundance: NA
v_gene: TRBV24-1
d_gene: TRBD1
j_gene: TRBJ1-3
CDR3aa: CATSTGTSGNTIYF
CDR3nt: TGTGCCACCTCGACAGGGACCTCTGGAAACACCATATATTTT

abundance: NA
v_gene: TRBV28
d_gene: NA
j_gene: TRBJ1-5
CDR3aa: CASMRDWNQPQHF
CDR3nt: TGTGCCAGCATGAGGGATTGGAATCAGCCCCAGCATTTT

abundance: NA
v_gene: TRBV5-4
d_gene: NA
j_gene: TRBJ1-4
CDR3aa: CASSLGQGSVEKLFF
CDR3nt: TGTGCCAGCAGCTTGGGACAAGGCTCTGTGGAAAAACTGTTTTTT

abundance: NA
v_gene: TRBV27
d_gene: TRBD2
j_gene: TRBJ2-2
CDR3aa: CASSLTSGTAGELFF
CDR3nt: TGTGCCAGCAGTTTGACTAGCGGGACGGCCGGGGAGCTGTTTTTT

abundance: once
v_gene: TRBV7-6
d_gene: TRBD1
j_gene: TRBJ2-7
CDR3aa: CASSLSPPTGGSEQYF
CDR3nt: TGTGCCAGCAGCTTATCCCCCCCCACAGGGGGCTCTGAGCAGTACTTC

abundance: few
v_gene: TRBV29-1
d_gene: NA
j_gene: TRBJ1-2
CDR3aa: CSVEGQPGGYTF
CDR3nt: TGCAGCGTTGAAGGACAGCCGGGTGGCTACACCTTC

abundance: NA
v_gene: TRBV2
d_gene: TRBD2
j_gene: TRBJ2-7
CDR3aa: CASSALALAGVGEQYF
CDR3nt: TGTGCCAGCAGCGCCTTGGCACTAGCGGGAGTCGGAGAGCAGTACTTC

abundance: NA
v_gene: TRBV6-5
d_gene: TRBD2
j_gene: TRBJ2-1
CDR3aa: CASSYSGTSSHNEQFF
CDR3nt: TGTGCCAGCAGTTACTCCGGGACTAGCAGTCACAATGAGCAGTTCTTC

abundance: NA
v_gene: TRBV7-2
d_gene: NA
j_gene: TRBJ1-5
CDR3aa: CASSADLRSNQPQHF
CDR3nt: TGTGCCAGTTCAGCGGACCTTCGTAGCAATCAGCCCCAGCATTTT

abundance: NA
v_gene: TRBV27
d_gene: NA
j_gene: TRBJ1-5
CDR3aa: CASRTTSGGISNQPQHF
CDR3nt: TGTGCCAGCAGGACGACCAGCGGAGGGATTAGCAATCAGCCCCAGCATTTT

abundance: NA
v_gene: TRBV30
d_gene: TRBD1
j_gene: TRBJ2-3
CDR3aa: CAWSVGPVTQGENTQYF
CDR3nt: TGTGCCTGGAGTGTAGGCCCCGTCACCCAGGGGGAAAATACGCAGTATTTT

abundance: NA
v_gene: TRBV3-1/TRBV3-2
d_gene: TRBD2
j_gene: TRBJ2-5
CDR3aa: CASSREGLAGGPGETQYF
CDR3nt: TGTGCCAGCAGCCGGGAGGGACTAGCGGGAGGGCCCGGGGAGACCCAGTACTTC

abundance: few
v_gene: TRBV2
d_gene: NA
j_gene: TRBJ1-5
CDR3aa: CASSGDSLGNQPQHF
CDR3nt: TGTGCCAGCAGTGGGGACTCCCTTGGCAATCAGCCCCAGCATTTT